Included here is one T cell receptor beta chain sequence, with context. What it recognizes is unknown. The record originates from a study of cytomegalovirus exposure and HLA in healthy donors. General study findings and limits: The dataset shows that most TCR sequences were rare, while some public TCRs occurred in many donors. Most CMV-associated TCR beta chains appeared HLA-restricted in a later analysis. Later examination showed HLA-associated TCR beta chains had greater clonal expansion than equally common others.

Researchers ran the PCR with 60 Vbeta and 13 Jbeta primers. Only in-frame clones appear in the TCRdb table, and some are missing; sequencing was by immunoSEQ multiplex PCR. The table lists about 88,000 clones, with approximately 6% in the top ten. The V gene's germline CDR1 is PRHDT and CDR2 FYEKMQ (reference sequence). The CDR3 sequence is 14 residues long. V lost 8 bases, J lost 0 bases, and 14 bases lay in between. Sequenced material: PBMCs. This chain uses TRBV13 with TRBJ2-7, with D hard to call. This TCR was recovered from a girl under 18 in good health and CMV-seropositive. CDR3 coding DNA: TGTGCCAGCGCTAGTTGGACGGACTCCTACGAGCAGTACGTC. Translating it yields CASASWTDSYEQYV.